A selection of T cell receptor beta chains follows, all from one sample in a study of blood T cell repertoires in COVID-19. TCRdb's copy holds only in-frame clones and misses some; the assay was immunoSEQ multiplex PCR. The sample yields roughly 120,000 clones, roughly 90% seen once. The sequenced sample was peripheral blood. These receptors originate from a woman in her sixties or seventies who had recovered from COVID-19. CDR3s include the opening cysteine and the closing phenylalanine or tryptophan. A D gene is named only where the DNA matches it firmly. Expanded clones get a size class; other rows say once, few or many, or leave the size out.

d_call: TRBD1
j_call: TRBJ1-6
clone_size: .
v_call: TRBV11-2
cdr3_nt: TGTGCCAGCAGCTCCGGGACAGGGGGCCCGCCCTATAATTCACCCCTCCACTTT
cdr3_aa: CASSSGTGGPPYNSPLHF

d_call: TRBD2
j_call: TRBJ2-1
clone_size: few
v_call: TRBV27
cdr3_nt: TGTGCCAGCACCCAGGGACAGCCGGGACTAGCGGGCACCTACAATGAGCAGTTCTTC
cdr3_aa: CASTQGQPGLAGTYNEQFF

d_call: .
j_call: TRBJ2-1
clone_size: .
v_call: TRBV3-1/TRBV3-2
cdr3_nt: TGTGCCAGCAGCCTAGGGCTAGCGACGGGTGAGCAGTTCTTC
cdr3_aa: CASSLGLATGEQFF

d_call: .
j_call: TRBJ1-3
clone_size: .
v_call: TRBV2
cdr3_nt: TGTGCCAGCAATTTCTTAGGAAACACCATATATTTT
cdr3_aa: CASNFLGNTIYF

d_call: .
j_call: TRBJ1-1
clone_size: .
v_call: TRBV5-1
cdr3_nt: TGCGCCAGCAGCTTCGGGGGAGACACTGAAGCTTTCTTT
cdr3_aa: CASSFGGDTEAFF

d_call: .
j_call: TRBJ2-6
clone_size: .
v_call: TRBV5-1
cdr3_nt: TGCGCCAGCAGCCTTGGCCCCTCTGGGGCCAACGTCCTGACTTTC
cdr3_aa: CASSLGPSGANVLTF

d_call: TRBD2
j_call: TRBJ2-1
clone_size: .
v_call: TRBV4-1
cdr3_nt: TGCGCCAGCAGTGCCGGTAGCGGGAGAACCTACAATGAGCAGTTCTTC
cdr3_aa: CASSAGSGRTYNEQFF

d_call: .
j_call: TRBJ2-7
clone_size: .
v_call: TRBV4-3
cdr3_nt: TGCGCCAGCAGCCAAGGTCCCAGTTACGAGCAGTACTTC
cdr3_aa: CASSQGPSYEQYF

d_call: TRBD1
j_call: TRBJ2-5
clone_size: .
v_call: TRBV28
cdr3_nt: TGTGCCAGCAGTTTCTCCGGGACAGGGGCGCGGGAGACCCAGTACTTC
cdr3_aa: CASSFSGTGARETQYF

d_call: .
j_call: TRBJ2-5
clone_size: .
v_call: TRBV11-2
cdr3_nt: TGTGCCAGCAGCTTCACGGGTCAAGAGACCCAGTACTTC
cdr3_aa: CASSFTGQETQYF

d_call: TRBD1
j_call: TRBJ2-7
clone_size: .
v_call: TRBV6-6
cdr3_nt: TGTGCCAGCACCCTACCCCGGACAGGCTACGAGCAGTACTTC
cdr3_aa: CASTLPRTGYEQYF

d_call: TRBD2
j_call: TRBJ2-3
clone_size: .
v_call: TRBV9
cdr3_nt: TGTGCCAGCTCCCGAGGTTCTAGCGGGGGGAGCACAGATACGCAGTATTTT
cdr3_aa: CASSRGSSGGSTDTQYF

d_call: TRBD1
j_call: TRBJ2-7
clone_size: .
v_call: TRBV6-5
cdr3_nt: TGTGCCAGCATCAGGGACAGGGACTCCTACGAGCAGTACTTC
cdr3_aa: CASIRDRDSYEQYF

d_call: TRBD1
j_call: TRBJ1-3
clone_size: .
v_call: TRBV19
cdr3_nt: TGTGCCAGTACTCCCGGTGCGGGACAGTTCTCCTCTGGAAACACCATATATTTT
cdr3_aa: CASTPGAGQFSSGNTIYF

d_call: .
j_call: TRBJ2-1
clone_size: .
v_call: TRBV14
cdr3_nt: TGTGCCAGCAGCCTACTAAATGAGCAGTTCTTC
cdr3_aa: CASSLLNEQFF

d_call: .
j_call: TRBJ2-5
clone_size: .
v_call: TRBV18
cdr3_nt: TGTGCCAGCTCCCCCCGGGTAGGAGGAAGAGAGACCCAGTACTTC
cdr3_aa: CASSPRVGGRETQYF

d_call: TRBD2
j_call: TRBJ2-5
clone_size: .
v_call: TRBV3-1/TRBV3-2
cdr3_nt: TGTGCCAGCAGCCAACCGGGGGGAGGAGGGACCCAGTACTTC
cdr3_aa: CASSQPGGGGTQYF

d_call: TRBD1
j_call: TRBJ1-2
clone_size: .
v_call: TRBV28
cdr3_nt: TGTGCCAGCAGTTGGGTCCCGGGACAGGGGTTGGACTATGGCTACACCTTC
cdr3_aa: CASSWVPGQGLDYGYTF

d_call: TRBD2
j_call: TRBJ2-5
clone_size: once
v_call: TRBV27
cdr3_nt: TGTGCCAGCACCCGCAGGGAGGGACCCCAAGAGACCCAGTACTTC
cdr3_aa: CASTRREGPQETQYF

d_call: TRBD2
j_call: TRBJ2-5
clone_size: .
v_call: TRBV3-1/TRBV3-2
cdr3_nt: TGTGCCAGCAGCCAACTAGCGGGAGGGTTCGGCGAGACCCAGTACTTC
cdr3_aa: CASSQLAGGFGETQYF

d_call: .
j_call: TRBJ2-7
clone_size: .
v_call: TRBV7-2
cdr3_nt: TGTGCCAGCAGCTCGACAGGAACCTACGAGCAGTACTTC
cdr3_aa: CASSSTGTYEQYF

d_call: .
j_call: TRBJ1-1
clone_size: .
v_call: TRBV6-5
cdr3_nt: TGTGCCAGCAGTTTCGGTGCTGACACTGAAGCTTTCTTT
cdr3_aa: CASSFGADTEAFF

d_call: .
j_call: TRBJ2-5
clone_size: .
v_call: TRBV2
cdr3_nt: TGTGCCAGCAGTCTCGCGGAGTACCAAGAGACCCAGTACTTC
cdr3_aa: CASSLAEYQETQYF

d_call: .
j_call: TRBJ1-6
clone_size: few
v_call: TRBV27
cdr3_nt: TGTGCCAGCAGTTTAGGGAGCTCCTATAATTCACCCCTCCACTTT
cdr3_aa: CASSLGSSYNSPLHF